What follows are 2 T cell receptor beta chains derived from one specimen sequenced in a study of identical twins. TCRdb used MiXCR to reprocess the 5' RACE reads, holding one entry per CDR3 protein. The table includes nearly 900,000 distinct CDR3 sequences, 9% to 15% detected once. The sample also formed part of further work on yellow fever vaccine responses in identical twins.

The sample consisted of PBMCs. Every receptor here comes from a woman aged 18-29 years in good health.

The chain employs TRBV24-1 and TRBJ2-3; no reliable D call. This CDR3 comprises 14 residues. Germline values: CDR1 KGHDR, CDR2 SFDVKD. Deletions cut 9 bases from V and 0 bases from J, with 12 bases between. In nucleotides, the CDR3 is TGTGCCACCGCGGCTCAAACTAGCACAGATACGCAGTATTTT. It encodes CATAAQTSTDTQYF.

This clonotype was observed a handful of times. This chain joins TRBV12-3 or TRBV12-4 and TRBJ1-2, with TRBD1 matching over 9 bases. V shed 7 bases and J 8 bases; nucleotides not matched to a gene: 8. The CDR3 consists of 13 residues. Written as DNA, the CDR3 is TGTGCCAGCAATCCCGGGACAGGGTTGGGCTACACCTTC. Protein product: CASNPGTGLGYTF.